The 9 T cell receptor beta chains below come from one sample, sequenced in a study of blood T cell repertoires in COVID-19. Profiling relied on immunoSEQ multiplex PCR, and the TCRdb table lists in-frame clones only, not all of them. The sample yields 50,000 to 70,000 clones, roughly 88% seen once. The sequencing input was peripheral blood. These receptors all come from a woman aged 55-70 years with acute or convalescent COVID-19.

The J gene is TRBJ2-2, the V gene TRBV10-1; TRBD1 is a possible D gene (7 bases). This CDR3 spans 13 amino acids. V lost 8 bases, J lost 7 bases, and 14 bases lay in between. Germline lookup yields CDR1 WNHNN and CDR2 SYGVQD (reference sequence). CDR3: CASGGTVGGELFF. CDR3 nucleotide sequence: TGCGCCAGCGGGGGGACAGTTGGCGGGGAGCTGTTTTTT.

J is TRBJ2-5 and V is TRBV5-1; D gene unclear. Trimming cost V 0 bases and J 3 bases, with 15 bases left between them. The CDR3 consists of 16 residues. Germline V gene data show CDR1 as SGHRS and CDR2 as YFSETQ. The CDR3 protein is CASSLDRPSGKETQYF. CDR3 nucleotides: TGCGCCAGCAGCTTGGACCGGCCCTCAGGAAAAGAGACCCAGTACTTC.

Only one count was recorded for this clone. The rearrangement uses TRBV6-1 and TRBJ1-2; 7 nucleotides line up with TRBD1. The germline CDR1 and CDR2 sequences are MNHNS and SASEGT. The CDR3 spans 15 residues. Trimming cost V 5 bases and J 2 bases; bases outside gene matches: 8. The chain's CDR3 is CASSPGQPMNYGYTF. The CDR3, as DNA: TGTGCCAGCAGTCCGGGACAGCCCATGAACTATGGCTACACCTTC.

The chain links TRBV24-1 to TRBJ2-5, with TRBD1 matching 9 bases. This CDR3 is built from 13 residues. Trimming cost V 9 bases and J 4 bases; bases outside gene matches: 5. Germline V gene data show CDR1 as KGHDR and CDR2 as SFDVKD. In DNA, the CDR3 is TGTGCCACCGGACAGGGGAAATCAGAGACCCAGTACTTC. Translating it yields CATGQGKSETQYF.

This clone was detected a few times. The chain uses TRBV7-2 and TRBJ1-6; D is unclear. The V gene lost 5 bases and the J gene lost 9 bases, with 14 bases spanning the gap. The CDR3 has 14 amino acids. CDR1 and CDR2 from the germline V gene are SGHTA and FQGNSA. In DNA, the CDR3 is TGTGCCAGCAGCCTAGACCCTTCAGGTTCACCCCTCCACTTT. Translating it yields CASSLDPSGSPLHF. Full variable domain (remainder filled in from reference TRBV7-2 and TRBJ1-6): GAGVSQSPSNKVTEKGKDVELRCDPISGHTALYWYRQSLGQGLEFLIYFQGNSAPDKSGLPSDRFSAERTGGSVSTLTIQRTQQEDSAVYLCASSLDPSGSPLHFGNGTRLTVT.

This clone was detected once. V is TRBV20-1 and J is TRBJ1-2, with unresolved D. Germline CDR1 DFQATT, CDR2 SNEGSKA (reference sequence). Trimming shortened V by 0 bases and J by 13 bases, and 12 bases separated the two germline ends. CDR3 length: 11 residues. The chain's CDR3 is CSAREGGSRTF. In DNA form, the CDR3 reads TGCAGTGCTAGAGAAGGAGGATCTCGCACCTTC.

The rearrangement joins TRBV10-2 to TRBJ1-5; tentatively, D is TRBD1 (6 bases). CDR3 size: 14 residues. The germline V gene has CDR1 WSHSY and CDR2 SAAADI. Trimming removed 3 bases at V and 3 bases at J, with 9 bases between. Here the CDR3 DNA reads TGCGCCAGCAGTGAAATGGGGGCCAATCAGCCCCAGCATTTT. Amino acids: CASSEMGANQPQHF.

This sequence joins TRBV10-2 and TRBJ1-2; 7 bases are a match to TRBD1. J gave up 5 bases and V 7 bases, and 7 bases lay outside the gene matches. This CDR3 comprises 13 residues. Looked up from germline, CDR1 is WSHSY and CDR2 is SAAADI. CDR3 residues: CASTSAQGYGYTF. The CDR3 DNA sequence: TGCGCCAGCACGTCGGCACAGGGGTATGGCTACACCTTC.

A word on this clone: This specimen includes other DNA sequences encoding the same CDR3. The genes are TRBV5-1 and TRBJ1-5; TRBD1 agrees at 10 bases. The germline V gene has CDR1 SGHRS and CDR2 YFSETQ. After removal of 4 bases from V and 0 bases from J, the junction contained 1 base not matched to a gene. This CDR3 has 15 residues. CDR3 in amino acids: CASSRTGGSNQPQHF. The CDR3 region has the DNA TGCGCCAGCAGCCGGACAGGGGGTAGCAATCAGCCCCAGCATTTT.